One sample yielded the 14 T cell receptor beta chains listed below, sequenced in a study of OX40 agonist ivuxolimab in advanced cancers. Sequencing was performed with immunoSEQ multiplex PCR; in TCRdb, only in-frame clones are kept and a portion is missing. The data show about 45,000 clones, over 65% seen once. Sequencing was performed on CD4+ or CD8+ T cells sorted from blood, taken in a trial of the OX40 agonist ivuxolimab. Receptors were obtained from an adult with an advanced solid tumor such as melanoma, head and neck, liver or kidney cancer.

CDR3 residues: CSVHSGPVQFF. The CDR3 nucleotides are TGCAGCGTCCATAGCGGCCCGGTGCAGTTCTTC. The V gene is TRBV29-1, the J gene TRBJ2-1, with D possibly matching TRBD2 (6 bases). Germline V lookup: CDR1 SQVTM, CDR2 ANQGSEA. Trimming left V 6 bases short and J 12 bases short, with 15 bases between. The CDR3 contains 11 residues.

This chain joins TRBV11-3 and TRBJ2-1; 8 bases line up with TRBD2. Germline V lookup: CDR1 SGHNT, CDR2 YENEEA. The CDR3 totals 15 residues. V was clipped by 3 bases and J by 8 bases; unmatched bases: 9. The CDR3 region is CASSFEREGPDEQFF. The CDR3 DNA reads as TGTGCCAGCAGCTTCGAACGGGAGGGCCCGGATGAGCAGTTCTTC.

This chain connects TRBV5-1 to TRBJ2-7; TRBD1 matches 11 bases. In germline, CDR1 is SGHRS, CDR2 YFSETQ. The J segment lost 7 bases and the V segment lost 4 bases, leaving 13 bases of the junction unmatched. The CDR3 length is 16 residues. CDR3 bases: TGCGCCAGCAGCCCGAAAACGTGGACAGGGGGCGGGGAGCAGTACTTC. This codes for CASSPKTWTGGGEQYF.

J is TRBJ1-6 and V is TRBV15, with 9 bases fitting TRBD1. V shed 2 bases and J 7 bases; nucleotides not matched to a gene: 6. CDR3 size: 16 residues. The germline V gene encodes CDR1 LNHNV and CDR2 YYDKDF (reference sequence). CDR3 nucleotides: TGTGCCACCAGCAGATCCCGGGACAGGGTAAATTCACCCCTCCACTTT. Translation gives CATSRSRDRVNSPLHF.

The V gene is TRBV5-1, the J gene TRBJ2-7; possible D gene TRBD2, 6 bases. Per germline, CDR1 SGHRS and CDR2 YFSETQ. V was trimmed by 4 bases and J by 5 bases, leaving 10 bases between them. The CDR3 runs 12 residues. In DNA form, the CDR3 reads TGCGCCAGCAGCGTGGGACTTCACGAGCAGTACTTC. It codes for CASSVGLHEQYF.

This chain uses TRBV28 with TRBJ2-7, with 11 bases identical to TRBD2. CDR3 length: 15 amino acids. Germline V lookup: CDR1 MDHEN, CDR2 SYDVKM. V dropped 3 bases and J dropped 6; count of bases not matched to a gene: 7. The CDR3 is CASSFTSGRVGEQYF. CDR3 bases: TGTGCCAGCAGTTTCACTAGCGGGAGAGTGGGCGAGCAGTACTTC.

The chain joins TRBV7-2 to TRBJ2-7; D perhaps matches TRBD1 (5 bases). Germline CDR1 is SGHTA and CDR2 is FQGNSA. This CDR3 contains 13 residues. Trimming stripped 1 base from V and 5 bases from J, with 9 bases between. Here the CDR3 DNA reads TGTGCCAGCAGCTTAGGGGGCGAAAACGAGCAGTACTTC. As protein: CASSLGGENEQYF.

The chain couples TRBV4-2 to TRBJ2-7, with 10 positions matching TRBD2. The CDR3 loop spans 16 amino acids. Per germline, CDR1 LGHNA and CDR2 YNFKEQ. V trimming: 4 bases; J trimming: 7 bases; junction bases outside the gene matches: 13. DNA of the CDR3: TGTGCCAGCAGCCCCACCCCTAGCGGGAGTCAGGGAGAGCAGTACTTC. Translating it yields CASSPTPSGSQGEQYF.

The chain joins TRBV4-1 to TRBJ2-1; D gene unclear. The CDR3 covers 13 residues. CDR1 is MGHRA, CDR2 YSYEKL, per germline. V dropped 0 bases and J dropped 4 bases, with 4 bases sitting between them. The DNA of the CDR3 is TGCGCCAGCAGCCAAGATCCGTACAATGAGCAGTTCTTC. Translated, it gives CASSQDPYNEQFF.

The CDR3 nucleotides read TGTGCCAGCAGTGAAGAAGACAGGGTAGTCTGGGAGCAGTACTTC. Its translation is CASSEEDRVVWEQYF. J is TRBJ2-7 and V is TRBV6-1, with TRBD1 identical over 7 bases. V lost 1 base to trimming and J lost 7 bases; unmatched junction nucleotides: 10. The length of the CDR3 is 15 residues. CDR1 and CDR2 from the germline V gene are MNHNS and SASEGT.

The chain joins TRBV18 to TRBJ1-1, with D tentatively TRBD1 (6 bases). With 2 bases removed from V and 8 bases from J, the gap between germline ends came to 9 bases. The V gene's germline CDR1 is KGHSH and CDR2 LQKENI. The CDR3 is 12 residues long. The CDR3 region is CASSPGQPEAFF. CDR3 DNA: TGTGCCAGCTCACCAGGACAGCCGGAAGCTTTCTTT. Supplemented by reference TRBV18 and TRBJ1-1, the full variable domain reads NAGVMQNPRHLVRRRGQEARLRCSPMKGHSHVYWYRQLPEEGLKFMVYLQKENIIDESGMPKERFSAEFPKEGPSILRIQQVVRGDSAAYFCASSPGQPEAFFGQGTRLTVV.

This clone was found a few times. V usage is TRBV6-6 and J usage is TRBJ2-7; a weak D match, TRBD2 (5 bases). Trimming stripped 3 bases from V and 7 bases from J, with 7 bases between. Germline V gene lookup returns CDR1 MNHNY and CDR2 SVGAGI (reference sequence). The CDR3 spans 11 residues. CDR3 bases: TGTGCCAGCAGTTATGGGAGTGAGCAGTACTTC. It encodes CASSYGSEQYF.

This clone was seen only once. The V call is TRBV5-4, the J call TRBJ2-5, with D perhaps TRBD1 (6 bases). CDR1 SGHNT and CDR2 YYREEE come from the germline V gene (reference sequence). The CDR3 contains 14 residues. Trimming left V 2 bases short and J 5 bases short, with 13 bases between. The DNA of the CDR3 is TGTGCCAGCAGCTTTGGGGGCCTCCCGGAGACCCAGTACTTC. This translates into CASSFGGLPETQYF. The complete variable domain, with remaining parts taken from reference TRBV5-4 and TRBJ2-5, reads ETGVTQSPTHLIKTRGQQVTLRCSSQSGHNTVSWYQQALGQGPQFIFQYYREEENGRGNFPPRFSGLQFPNYSSELNVNALELDDSALYLCASSFGGLPETQYFGPGTRLLVL.

The rearrangement uses TRBV5-6 and TRBJ1-1; the D gene is possibly TRBD1 (5 bases). This CDR3 region has 12 residues. Trimming shortened V by 4 bases and J by 4 bases, and 8 bases separated the two germline ends. Germline V gene lookup returns CDR1 SGHDT and CDR2 YYEEEE. The CDR3 reads CASSPGGTEAFF. CDR3 nucleotide sequence: TGTGCCAGCAGCCCGGGGGGCACTGAAGCTTTCTTT.